The rows below give T cell receptor beta chains drawn from one sample of a study of T cells after posttransplantation cyclophosphamide. The repertoire was sequenced with immunoSEQ multiplex PCR; TCRdb's copy has only in-frame clones and lacks some. The data hold some 10,000 clones, with about 89% observed a single time. Sequencing was performed on CD4+ T cells sorted from PBMCs, taken after allogeneic stem cell transplant with posttransplant cyclophosphamide. These receptors came from a male patient aged 25-45 years who received an allogeneic stem cell transplant from a related donor, was CMV-positive, and had acute GVHD only. Some T cells may arise from the graft donor. The conserved cysteine and the conserved F or W are not part of the CDR3 here. Each record gives: V gene, J gene, CDR3 protein.

V: TRBV5-4; J: TRBJ1-3; CDR3: ASSLAGTVLSGNTIY
V: TRBV5-5; J: TRBJ2-7; CDR3: ASSFSGQTYEQY
V: TRBV29-1; J: TRBJ2-2; CDR3: SARRRDNTGELF
V: TRBV12-5; J: TRBJ2-5; CDR3: ASGLGLPPETQY
V: TRBV10-3; J: TRBJ2-7; CDR3: AITSGTTGNEQY
V: TRBV19; J: TRBJ1-5; CDR3: ASSRSDSNQPQH
V: TRBV10-3; J: TRBJ2-1; CDR3: AISDEGLGNEQF
V: TRBV6-5; J: TRBJ2-1; CDR3: ASQMRGLDEQF
V: TRBV5-1; J: TRBJ2-4; CDR3: ASSLEDRVDAKNIQY
V: TRBV4-3; J: TRBJ1-6; CDR3: ASSQETSDSRNSPLH
V: TRBV6-5; J: TRBJ1-6; CDR3: ASSDRGLASPLH
V: TRBV18; J: TRBJ2-1; CDR3: ASSPLGGNEQF
V: TRBV7-2; J: TRBJ2-7; CDR3: ASSSSGGAPYEQY
V: TRBV2; J: TRBJ1-5; CDR3: ASNSFQGSNQPQH
V: TRBV12-5; J: TRBJ1-5; CDR3: ASGPVSGQISRPQH
V: TRBV6-5; J: TRBJ1-2; CDR3: ASSPSGTAYGYT
V: TRBV7-2; J: TRBJ2-6; CDR3: ASSFTGGSSGANVLT
V: TRBV19; J: TRBJ2-1; CDR3: ASSRTSGGNEQF
V: TRBV6-5; J: TRBJ1-6; CDR3: ASSPRAGGVSPLH
V: TRBV6-5; J: TRBJ2-5; CDR3: ASSKPGQGGETQY
V: TRBV6-5; J: TRBJ1-6; CDR3: ASSPPQGVNSPLH
V: TRBV10-3; J: TRBJ2-2; CDR3: AISESTPGTGELF
V: TRBV19; J: TRBJ2-1; CDR3: ASSSGAGGSSYNEQF
V: TRBV27; J: TRBJ1-6; CDR3: ASSPGTGGGIGSYNSPLH
V: TRBV6-1; J: TRBJ1-1; CDR3: ASSWGQNTEAF
V: TRBV7-3; J: TRBJ2-1; CDR3: ASSPQSTGAQRYEQF
V: TRBV5-1; J: TRBJ2-2; CDR3: ASSFNGGANTGELF
V: TRBV7-2; J: TRBJ1-2; CDR3: ASSLWDRGYGYT
V: TRBV2; J: TRBJ2-5; CDR3: ASSERWGAAGGRETQY
V: TRBV7-2; J: TRBJ2-7; CDR3: ASTGTGGPYEQY
V: TRBV6-5; J: TRBJ2-7; CDR3: ASRTPPSGKQY
V: TRBV7-2; J: TRBJ2-5; CDR3: ASSRGGLAGRETQY
V: TRBV2; J: TRBJ1-5; CDR3: ASTSSGGNQPQH
V: TRBV18; J: TRBJ2-3; CDR3: ASSTGTDTQY
V: TRBV18; J: TRBJ2-7; CDR3: ASSPVGTGVSYEQY
V: TRBV10-1; J: TRBJ2-1; CDR3: ASSPLAGPRNEQF
V: TRBV7-9; J: TRBJ2-2; CDR3: ASPPTGIFAGELF
V: TRBV19; J: TRBJ1-6; CDR3: ASSTARQHNSPLH
V: TRBV11-1; J: TRBJ2-2; CDR3: ASSLARRQGVANTGELF
V: TRBV7-2; J: TRBJ1-5; CDR3: ASSYGGTPNQPQH
V: TRBV4-3; J: TRBJ1-1; CDR3: ASSQNWGGVRAEAF
V: TRBV20-1; J: TRBJ2-7; CDR3: SARNYEQY
V: TRBV6-4; J: TRBJ2-5; CDR3: ASSDFPNQETQY
V: TRBV19; J: TRBJ1-5; CDR3: ASSGDRNQPQH
V: TRBV10-3; J: TRBJ2-3; CDR3: AISDSADTQY
V: TRBV9; J: TRBJ1-4; CDR3: ASSVSGAAQGEKLF
V: TRBV7-6; J: TRBJ2-5; CDR3: ASSLPSQETQY
V: TRBV5-5; J: TRBJ2-7; CDR3: ASSFRGAYEQY
V: TRBV21-1; J: TRBJ1-1; CDR3: ASSNYARRDFCNTEAF
V: TRBV11-2; J: TRBJ1-6; CDR3: ASSLAGTGAYNSPLH